This is a list of T cell receptor beta chains from one sample in a study of T cell responses to AZD1222 COVID-19 vaccine. Libraries were prepared by immunoSEQ multiplex PCR; TCRdb keeps only in-frame clonotypes and omits some of them. This table holds roughly 120,000 clones, over 90% found once. The sample was peripheral blood, taken on day 0 of AZD1222 vaccination. The receptors were sampled from an adult in good health. The CDR3 runs from the conserved cysteine through the conserved F or W. D genes are given only for firm matches. Clone size is shown for a subset of rows, as once, few, many or a class of expanded clone.

CDR3: CASSPQGGYGYTF
DNA: TGTGCCAGCTCACCACAGGGAGGGTATGGCTACACCTTC
J: TRBJ1-2
D: .
size: .
length: 13
V: TRBV18

CDR3: CASSYLAGEMYNEQFF
DNA: TGTGCCAGCAGCTACCTAGCGGGAGAAATGTACAATGAGCAGTTCTTC
J: TRBJ2-1
D: TRBD2
size: .
length: 16
V: TRBV7-8

CDR3: CASSTTGQTEAFF
DNA: TGTGCCAGCAGCACGACAGGGCAGACTGAAGCTTTCTTT
J: TRBJ1-1
D: TRBD1
size: .
length: 13
V: TRBV5-4

CDR3: CAITGQPQGNSPLHF
DNA: TGTGCCATCACGGGACAGCCCCAGGGTAATTCACCCCTCCACTTT
J: TRBJ1-6
D: TRBD1
size: .
length: 15
V: TRBV10-3

CDR3: CASSSATGGGTDTQYF
DNA: TGTGCCAGCTCAAGCGCGACAGGGGGAGGAACAGATACGCAGTATTTT
J: TRBJ2-3
D: TRBD1
size: .
length: 16
V: TRBV18

CDR3: CASSEAGWGGSDEQYF
DNA: TGTGCCAGCAGTGAAGCTGGGTGGGGGGGAAGTGACGAGCAGTACTTC
J: TRBJ2-7
D: TRBD2
size: .
length: 16
V: TRBV6-1

CDR3: CASTRGGGNQPQHF
DNA: TGTGCCAGCACCAGAGGGGGGGGTAATCAGCCCCAGCATTTT
J: TRBJ1-5
D: .
size: .
length: 14
V: TRBV28

CDR3: CASSPGRSYGYTF
DNA: TGTGCCAGCAGCCCCGGAAGAAGCTATGGCTACACCTTC
J: TRBJ1-2
D: .
size: .
length: 13
V: TRBV7-2

CDR3: CASSYPLAGTDTQYF
DNA: TGTGCCAGCAGCTACCCACTAGCGGGCACAGATACGCAGTATTTT
J: TRBJ2-3
D: TRBD2
size: .
length: 15
V: TRBV5-4

CDR3: CASRKYRLADSTDTQYF
DNA: TGTGCCAGCAGAAAGTATAGACTAGCGGACAGCACAGATACGCAGTATTTT
J: TRBJ2-3
D: TRBD2
size: .
length: 17
V: TRBV11-2

CDR3: CASSRVEGASEAFF
DNA: TGTGCCAGCAGCCGGGTGGAGGGGGCCTCTGAAGCTTTCTTT
J: TRBJ1-1
D: TRBD1
size: once
length: 14
V: TRBV4-2

CDR3: CASSYNRLYGYTF
DNA: TGTGCCAGCAGTTATAACAGGTTGTATGGCTACACCTTC
J: TRBJ1-2
D: .
size: .
length: 13
V: TRBV12-3/TRBV12-4

CDR3: CASSYIATGTGSGYTF
DNA: TGTGCCAGCAGTTACATAGCGACCGGGACAGGGTCTGGCTACACCTTC
J: TRBJ1-2
D: TRBD1
size: .
length: 16
V: TRBV6-2/TRBV6-3

CDR3: CASSSSGLSGEQYF
DNA: TGTGCCAGCAGCTCTAGCGGACTATCAGGGGAGCAGTACTTC
J: TRBJ2-7
D: TRBD2
size: .
length: 14
V: TRBV7-8

CDR3: CASSLAEDQPQHF
DNA: TGTGCCAGCAGCTTAGCGGAGGATCAGCCCCAGCATTTT
J: TRBJ1-5
D: .
size: once
length: 13
V: TRBV7-6

CDR3: CASSLAGYTEAFF
DNA: TGTGCCAGCAGCTTAGCAGGTTACACTGAAGCTTTCTTT
J: TRBJ1-1
D: .
size: .
length: 13
V: TRBV7-3